These 20 T cell receptor beta chains share one sample of origin, sequenced in a study of T-cell memory formation after mild COVID-19. TCRdb independently ran MiXCR on the 5' RACE reads; one entry per CDR3 protein. The profile shows almost 550,000 distinct CDR3 sequences, around 20% of them singletons. Material for sequencing was PBMCs or a T cell subset sorted from them (not recorded which). All receptors come from an adult woman who had mild COVID-19 (a few samples of this study predate the infection). Cell type and time point are not known.

This clonotype turned up a few times. This chain connects TRBV7-2 to TRBJ2-4; unclear D gene. The germline V gene has CDR1 SGHTA and CDR2 FQGNSA. The CDR3 consists of 17 residues. V was cut by 4 bases and J by 0 bases, with 16 bases left in between. CDR3 in DNA: TGTGCCAGCAGCTACCAGACCCCGGCTCTAGCCAAAAACATTCAGTACTTC. Translating gives CASSYQTPALAKNIQYF.

The genes are TRBV4-1 and TRBJ1-5, with D possibly matching TRBD1 (5 bases). The CDR3 has 17 residues. In germline, CDR1 is MGHRA, CDR2 YSYEKL. The ends were cut back, 1 base at V and 0 bases at J, with 13 bases in the middle. CDR3 in amino acids: CASSQGFRDSSNQPQHF. The CDR3 DNA is TGCGCCAGCAGCCAAGGATTCCGGGACTCTAGCAATCAGCCCCAGCATTTT.

The chain combines TRBV29-1 with TRBJ2-5, with TRBD2 matching over 8 bases. The V gene's germline CDR1 is SQVTM and CDR2 ANQGSEA. The ends lost 7 bases at V and 2 bases at J; junction bases unmatched: 9. There are 14 residues in the CDR3. The DNA for the CDR3 is TGCAGCGGTCGACTAGCGATAGGGCAAGAGACCCAGTACTTC. This sequence encodes CSGRLAIGQETQYF.

This clonotype was found many times. V and J are TRBV7-9 and TRBJ2-2, with TRBD1 as a possible D gene (6 bases). Trimming removed 8 bases from V and 2 bases from J, with 21 bases in between. The germline CDR1 and CDR2 sequences are SEHNR and FQNEAQ (reference sequence). The CDR3 has 17 amino acids. The CDR3 sequence: CASHFGTPEKNTGELFF. In DNA form, the CDR3 reads TGTGCCAGCCACTTCGGGACACCTGAAAAAAACACCGGGGAGCTGTTTTTT.

This clonotype appeared a few times. This chain uses TRBV11-1 with TRBJ2-2; the D gene is possibly TRBD1 (6 bases). The V and J ends lost 5 bases and 4 bases respectively, with 14 bases between them. This CDR3 is built from 15 residues. In germline, CDR1 is SGHAT, CDR2 FQDESV (reference sequence). CDR3 nucleotides: TGTGCCAGCAGCAATTCCAGGGGTAGCACCGGGGAGCTGTTTTTT. Protein: CASSNSRGSTGELFF.

This clonotype was recorded a few times. CDR3 residues: CASSRGLAGSDEQFF. Here the CDR3 DNA reads TGTGCCAGCAGCCGGGGACTAGCGGGGTCGGATGAGCAGTTCTTC. The chain recombines TRBV7-7 with TRBJ2-1, with 13 nucleotides matching TRBD2. This CDR3 has 15 residues. Germline assignment: CDR1 SSHAT and CDR2 FNYEAQ (reference sequence). V was pared by 5 bases and J by 8 bases, with 6 bases of the junction left unmatched.

This clonotype was seen a few times. The chain uses TRBV5-1 and TRBJ2-2; 10 positions match TRBD1. CDR3 length equals 16 residues. Germline V gives CDR1 SGHRS, CDR2 YFSETQ. The ends lost 3 bases at V and 5 bases at J; junction bases unmatched: 7. CDR3 DNA sequence: TGCGCCAGCAGCTCCGACAGGGGGCGCGGGACCGGGGAGCTGTTTTTT. Translating it yields CASSSDRGRGTGELFF. The whole variable domain, filled in from reference TRBV5-1 and TRBJ2-2, reads KAGVTQTPRYLIKTRGQQVTLSCSPISGHRSVSWYQQTPGQGLQFLFEYFSETQRNKGNFPGRFSGRQFSNSRSEMNVSTLELGDSALYLCASSSDRGRGTGELFFGEGSRLTVL.

CDR3 coding DNA: TGTGCCAGTAGTAGAACGGGAACAGGGTTCGCGTCGTACGAGCAGTACTTC. It codes for CASSRTGTGFASYEQYF. The chain couples TRBV19 to TRBJ2-7; D might be TRBD1 (6 bases). This CDR3 comprises 17 residues. Germline-derived CDR1 and CDR2 are LNHDA and SQIVND (reference sequence). V was cut by 4 bases and J by 4 bases, with 23 bases left in between.

Only a few counts were recorded for this clonotype. The chain links TRBV7-9 to TRBJ2-5; D is ambiguous. CDR3 length: 12 residues. V was shortened by 2 bases and J by 4 bases, with 5 bases between the two germline ends. CDR1 is SEHNR, CDR2 FQNEAQ, per germline (reference sequence). CDR3 nucleotides: TGTGCCAGCAGCTTAACGGCAGAGACCCAGTACTTC. Its protein product is CASSLTAETQYF.

The gene calls are TRBV12-3 or TRBV12-4 and TRBJ2-2, with a weak D call TRBD1 (6 bases). Trimming cost V 8 bases and J 3 bases, with 13 bases left between them. The CDR3 sequence is 14 residues long. DNA of the CDR3: TGTGCCAGCCCCGGGCAGGGGCACACCGGGGAGCTGTTTTTT. It specifies CASPGQGHTGELFF.

The chain recombines TRBV4-2 with TRBJ2-1; D is tentatively TRBD1 or TRBD2 (5 bases each). The CDR3 has 15 residues. Trimming removed 4 bases from V and 8 bases from J, with 18 bases in between. Germline values: CDR1 LGHNA, CDR2 YNFKEQ. CDR3 loop: CASSPSGTSLDEQFF. Written as DNA, the CDR3 is TGTGCCAGCAGCCCCTCGGGGACGTCTTTGGATGAGCAGTTCTTC.

The V gene is TRBV29-1, the J gene TRBJ2-1; D could derive from TRBD1 or TRBD2 (6 bases each). V was clipped by 4 bases and J by 5 bases, with 15 bases between them. In germline, CDR1 is SQVTM, CDR2 ANQGSEA. CDR3 length: 14 residues. CDR3 in DNA: TGCAGCGTTGGTCCCCGGGGGCACAACAATGAGCAGTTCTTC. Encoded protein: CSVGPRGHNNEQFF.

The V call is TRBV4-2, the J call TRBJ2-3, with TRBD2 matching 11 bases. V was clipped by 1 base and J by 2 bases; unmatched bases: 5. The CDR3 length is 17 residues. Germline assignment: CDR1 LGHNA and CDR2 YNFKEQ. The CDR3 spells CASSQGTSGGLTDTQYF. CDR3 coding DNA: TGTGCCAGCAGCCAAGGCACTAGCGGGGGACTCACAGATACGCAGTATTTT.

This clonotype occurred a few times. The chain links TRBV27 to TRBJ1-2; TRBD1 might be the D (5 bases). V gave up 5 bases and J gave up 4 bases, with 14 bases separating them. This CDR3 contains 14 residues. CDR1 is MNHEY, CDR2 SMNVEV, per germline (reference sequence). CDR3 sequence (DNA): TGTGCCAGCAGTCCTTTCAGGGCAGGCTATGGCTACACCTTC. This encodes CASSPFRAGYGYTF.

V is TRBV12-3 or TRBV12-4 and J is TRBJ1-2; 9 bases are shared with TRBD1. Trimming removed 6 bases from V and 8 bases from J; junction bases left unmatched: 7. The CDR3 is 13 residues long. The chain's CDR3 is CASSNGQGYGYTF. CDR3 sequence (DNA): TGTGCCAGCAGCAACGGACAGGGGTACGGCTACACCTTC.

The CDR3 coding sequence is TGTGCCAGCAGCTCAGTCGGGGACGGGAGTTACGAGCAGTACTTC. Amino acids: CASSSVGDGSYEQYF. The chain combines TRBV7-9 with TRBJ2-7, with D possibly being TRBD2 (6 bases). The ends were cut back, 4 bases at V and 4 bases at J, with 17 bases in the middle. The V gene's germline CDR1 is SEHNR and CDR2 FQNEAQ (reference sequence). The CDR3 contains 15 residues.

The table lists this clonotype with a few counts. The chain carries TRBV7-9 and TRBJ2-7; TRBD2 agrees at 7 bases. This CDR3 has 15 amino acids. Germline CDR1 reads SEHNR; CDR2 reads FQNEAQ (reference sequence). V lost 5 bases to trimming and J lost 3 bases; unmatched junction nucleotides: 10. The CDR3 DNA follows: TGTGCCAGCAGCATCTACTCAGGGAGGGGCTACGAGCAGTACTTC. Residues: CASSIYSGRGYEQYF.

The sample holds a few counts of this clonotype. This sequence joins TRBV6-2 or TRBV6-3 and TRBJ2-2; TRBD1 agrees at 9 bases. This CDR3 has 15 amino acids. Germline lookup yields CDR1 MNHEY and CDR2 SVGEGT. After removal of 8 bases from V and 4 bases from J, the junction contained 8 bases not matched to a gene. CDR3 sequence: CASGGQGYGTGELFF. DNA for the CDR3: TGTGCCAGCGGCGGACAGGGGTATGGCACCGGGGAGCTGTTTTTT.

This clonotype was detected many times. The J gene is TRBJ2-7, the V gene TRBV7-2; 9 nucleotides match TRBD2. V shed 4 bases, J shed 4 bases, and the junction held 5 bases outside the gene matches. This CDR3 is built from 14 residues. In germline, CDR1 is SGHTA, CDR2 FQGNSA. CDR3 sequence (DNA): TGTGCCAGCAGCTACCGACTAGCGGAATACGAGCAGTACTTC. It codes for CASSYRLAEYEQYF.

The chain links TRBV7-2 to TRBJ1-2; the match to TRBD1 covers 8 bases. The CDR3 loop spans 15 amino acids. With V trimmed by 0 bases and J by 4 bases, 4 bases remained unmatched. Germline loops: CDR1 SGHTA, CDR2 FQGNSA. The CDR3 DNA is TGTGCCAGCAGCTTAGCTATCGGACAGGGCTATGGCTACACCTTC. It codes for CASSLAIGQGYGYTF.